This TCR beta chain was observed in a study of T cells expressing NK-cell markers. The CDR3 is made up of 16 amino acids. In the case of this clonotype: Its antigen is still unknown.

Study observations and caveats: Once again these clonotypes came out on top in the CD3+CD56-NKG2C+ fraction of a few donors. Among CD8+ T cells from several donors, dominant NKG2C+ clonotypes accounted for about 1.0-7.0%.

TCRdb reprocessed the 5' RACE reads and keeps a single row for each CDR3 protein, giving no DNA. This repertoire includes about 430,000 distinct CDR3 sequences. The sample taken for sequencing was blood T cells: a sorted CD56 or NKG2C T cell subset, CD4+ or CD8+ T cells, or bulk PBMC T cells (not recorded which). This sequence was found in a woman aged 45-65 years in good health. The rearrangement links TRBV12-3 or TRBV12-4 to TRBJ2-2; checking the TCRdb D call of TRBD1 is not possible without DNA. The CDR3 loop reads CASSGGTGGAYGELFF.